This TCR delta chain derives from a study of gamma-delta chains in newborns, infants, children. Study-wide background: Polyclonal expansion of innate γδ T cells after birth follows microbial exposure.

This CDR3 has 27 amino acids. V dropped 5 bases and J dropped 1; count of bases not matched to a gene: 38. CDR1 and CDR2 from the germline V gene are TSWWSYY and QGS. TCRdb re-called clones from the reads via CATT. The sample records some 11,000 delta-chain clones, 3% to 4% being singletons. This receptor was obtained from a child who was a newborn, infant or young child, either healthy, febrile or measles-vaccinated (not recorded which). The sample consisted of blood. V and J are TRDV1 and TRDJ1; TRDD3 agrees at 12 bases. CDR3 nucleotides: TGTGCTCTTGGGTCTTGCCAAAAGCCTCTGGGGGATACGAAGACGGCCCTCTTCTCGGCGCGCACCGATAAACTCATCTTT. This sequence encodes CALGSCQKPLGDTKTALFSARTDKLIF.